The clone carrying this TCR beta chain was observed at least ten times. Unique molecular identifiers were incorporated when the TCRbeta library was constructed. TCRdb reprocessed the PCR reads with MiXCR, giving one entry per CDR3 protein. This sample has 450,000 to 600,000 distinct CDR3 sequences, with about 10% found just once. Germline V lookup: CDR1 SGHRS, CDR2 YFSETQ. After removal of 4 bases from V and 4 bases from J, the junction contained 15 bases not matched to a gene. CDR3 size: 17 residues. This sample was included in a study of T-cell reconstitution after alpha-beta-depleted transplantation in children.

This clonotype was sampled from a child under 10 years old with inherited bone marrow failure, due to receive a stem cell transplant. Specimen: PBMCs, collected before TCRalphabeta/CD19-depleted stem cell transplant. This sequence joins TRBV5-1 and TRBJ2-5, with 8 bases fitting TRBD2. The CDR3, as DNA: TGCGCCAGCAGCCCGGGGATAGCGGGGACCCTTGGAGAGACCCAGTACTTC. Translating it yields CASSPGIAGTLGETQYF. Variable domain in full (rest from reference TRBV5-1 and TRBJ2-5): KAGVTQTPRYLIKTRGQQVTLSCSPISGHRSVSWYQQTPGQGLQFLFEYFSETQRNKGNFPGRFSGRQFSNSRSEMNVSTLELGDSALYLCASSPGIAGTLGETQYFGPGTRLLVL.